The 16 T cell receptor beta chains reported below all come from one sample, sequenced in a study of blood T cell repertoires in COVID-19 (dated by TCRdb to the early 2020s). Receptors were amplified or captured by the immunoSEQ multiplex PCR assay. This is the immuneACCESS table as TCRdb keeps it, with only in-frame sequences that have V and J called. A part of the clones is gone; compared with another copy, unresolved V genes explain less than half, and the rest is unexplained. The sample contains some 180,000 clones, 70% to 90% of them found a single time. Roughly 8.8% of the sample is in the top ten clones. The sequenced sample was peripheral blood. The source of these receptors is an elderly woman with COVID-19, enrolled during active disease.

Concerning this clone itself: The junction departs from the called germline gene at one end, perhaps through a read error. This sequence joins TRBV2 and TRBJ1-1, with 7 nucleotides matching TRBD1. This CDR3 is built from 12 residues. Germline values: CDR1 SNHLY, CDR2 FYNNEI. The DNA for the CDR3 is TGTGCCAGCAGCGAAGGGGGCGAAGTGGCTTTCTTT. Translating it yields CASSEGGEVAFF.

This chain connects TRBV4-1 to TRBJ2-3; D is perhaps TRBD2 (6 bases). The ends were cut back, 1 base at V and 5 bases at J, with 13 bases in the middle. The length of the CDR3 is 15 residues. Germline CDR1 and CDR2: MGHRA and YSYEKL. The CDR3 spells CASSQGGVAEDTQYF. CDR3 nucleotide sequence: TGCGCCAGCAGCCAAGGAGGAGTAGCGGAAGATACGCAGTATTTT.

As regards this clone: This CDR3 is also generated by other DNA sequences in the sample. This chain uses TRBV29-1 with TRBJ2-3, with TRBD2 as a possible D gene (6 bases). The CDR3 extends over 12 amino acids. Germline CDR1 and CDR2: SQVTM and ANQGSEA. The V end was cut by 6 bases, the J end by 1 base, with 8 bases between. CDR3 protein: CSVGTGTDTQYF. The CDR3 DNA reads as TGCAGCGTGGGGACTGGCACAGATACGCAGTATTTT.

This chain connects TRBV5-5 to TRBJ2-5, with D perhaps TRBD2 (6 bases). V was shortened by 4 bases and J by 7 bases, with 11 bases between the two germline ends. The CDR3 sequence is 12 residues long. The germline gives CDR1 SGHKS, CDR2 YYEKEE (reference sequence). The CDR3 here is CASSPPGGTQYF. Written as DNA, the CDR3 is TGTGCCAGCAGCCCACCCGGGGGGACCCAGTACTTC.

The chain links TRBV5-6 to TRBJ1-6; D not resolved. V was shortened by 3 bases and J by 12 bases, with 13 bases between the two germline ends. CDR1 is SGHDT and CDR2 is YYEEEE in the germline V gene. The CDR3 runs to 13 residues. This CDR3 reads CASSWALEGPLHF. The DNA of the CDR3 is TGTGCCAGCAGCTGGGCCCTGGAGGGACCCCTCCACTTT.

The table lists this clone with a count of one. The chain is built from TRBV5-1 and TRBJ2-5, with D possibly being TRBD1 (6 bases). The CDR3 spans 13 residues. Trimming pared 4 bases from V and 5 bases from J, leaving 12 bases between. CDR1 is SGHRS, CDR2 YFSETQ, per germline. The DNA for the CDR3 is TGCGCCAGCAGCCTCCGGACAGACGAGACCCAGTACTTC. Its protein product is CASSLRTDETQYF.

The chain recombines TRBV27 with TRBJ2-7, with D perhaps matching TRBD1 (6 bases). The CDR3 runs 12 residues. V lost 2 bases and J 5 bases, leaving 7 bases between the germline ends. CDR1 is MNHEY, CDR2 SMNVEV, per germline (reference sequence). In DNA, the CDR3 is TGTGCCAGCAGTTTAGCAGGGGACGAGCAGTACTTC. This sequence encodes CASSLAGDEQYF.

The gene calls are TRBV2 and TRBJ2-2; 7 bases are shared with TRBD1. CDR3 size: 15 residues. Germline-derived CDR1 and CDR2 are SNHLY and FYNNEI. The trim removed 6 bases at V and 0 bases at J, leaving 4 bases unmatched. The CDR3 DNA sequence: TGTGCCAGCAGCGCCGACAGGGCGAACACCGGGGAGCTGTTTTTT. It is translated as CASSADRANTGELFF.

This clone showed up just once. The V call is TRBV5-1, the J call TRBJ2-1, with TRBD2 matching 12 bases. The trim removed 4 bases at V and 8 bases at J, leaving 7 bases unmatched. Per the germline V gene, CDR1 is SGHRS and CDR2 is YFSETQ. The CDR3 covers 15 residues. The CDR3 coding sequence is TGCGCCAGCAGCCTCAGACTAGCGGGAGCCGATGAGCAGTTCTTC. It encodes CASSLRLAGADEQFF.

As for this clone: At the DNA level, this CDR3 is encoded by other sequences in the same sample as well. The chain joins TRBV29-1 to TRBJ1-5; D is perhaps TRBD1 (6 bases). There are 13 residues in the CDR3. Trimming stripped 4 bases from V and 2 bases from J, with 9 bases between. Per the germline V gene, CDR1 is SQVTM and CDR2 is ANQGSEA. The CDR3 spells CSVGGGGNQPQHF. Here the CDR3 DNA reads TGCAGCGTTGGAGGGGGGGGCAATCAGCCCCAGCATTTT.

J is TRBJ1-1 and V is TRBV5-4, with a weak D call TRBD1 (6 bases). The germline V and J ends were trimmed by 2 bases and 10 bases, with 15 bases remaining between them. CDR1 SGHNT and CDR2 YYREEE come from the germline V gene (reference sequence). This CDR3 spans 13 amino acids. The CDR3 sequence is CASSFQGREGAFF. CDR3 bases: TGTGCCAGCAGCTTCCAGGGGAGGGAGGGAGCTTTCTTT.

The chain carries TRBV2 and TRBJ1-1; 11 positions agree with TRBD1. V was clipped by 7 bases and J by 5 bases; unmatched bases: 9. The V gene's germline CDR1 is SNHLY and CDR2 FYNNEI. This CDR3 has 15 residues. In nucleotides, the CDR3 is TGTGCCAGCAACCGACAGGGACAGGGGGGGACTGAAGCTTTCTTT. This sequence encodes CASNRQGQGGTEAFF.

This CDR3 is CASSEGASSYNEQFF. The CDR3 DNA is TGTGCCAGCAGTGAGGGAGCTTCCTCCTACAATGAGCAGTTCTTC. The chain joins TRBV2 to TRBJ2-1; D is perhaps TRBD2 (5 bases). Trimming removed 3 bases at V and 0 bases at J, with 9 bases between. Germline V CDR1 and CDR2: SNHLY, FYNNEI. CDR3 length: 15 residues.

The gene calls are TRBV28 and TRBJ2-6; 9 bases agree with TRBD1. CDR3 length equals 18 residues. V trimming: 6 bases; J trimming: 1 base; junction bases outside the gene matches: 10. Germline-derived CDR1 and CDR2 are MDHEN and SYDVKM. The CDR3 region is CASRIPGTGTSGANVLTF. CDR3 bases: TGTGCCAGCAGGATTCCCGGGACAGGGACTTCTGGGGCCAACGTCCTGACTTTC. Combining the CDR3 with reference TRBV28 and TRBJ2-6 gives the whole variable domain DVKVTQSSRYLVKRTGEKVFLECVQDMDHENMFWYRQDPGLGLRLIYFSYDVKMKEKGDIPEGYSVSREKKERFSLILESASTNQTSMYLCASRIPGTGTSGANVLTFGAGSRLTVL.

The chain couples TRBV3-1 (or the pseudogene TRBV3-2) to TRBJ2-7, with D maybe TRBD2 (6 bases). The CDR3 consists of 14 residues. Germline-derived CDR1 and CDR2 are LGHDT and YNNKEL (reference sequence). Trimming shortened V by 1 base and J by 6 bases, and 13 bases separated the two germline ends. The CDR3 coding sequence is TGTGCCAGCAGCCAAGGACTAGGGCCTGGCGAGCAGTACTTC. As protein: CASSQGLGPGEQYF.

The rearrangement joins TRBV9 to TRBJ1-4; D gene uncertain. The germline V and J ends were trimmed by 1 base and 0 bases, with 4 bases remaining between them. CDR3 length: 14 residues. Germline-derived CDR1 and CDR2 are SGDLS and YYNGEE. CDR3 in DNA: TGTGCCAGCAGCGTAACGGCAACTAATGAAAAACTGTTTTTT. This codes for CASSVTATNEKLFF.